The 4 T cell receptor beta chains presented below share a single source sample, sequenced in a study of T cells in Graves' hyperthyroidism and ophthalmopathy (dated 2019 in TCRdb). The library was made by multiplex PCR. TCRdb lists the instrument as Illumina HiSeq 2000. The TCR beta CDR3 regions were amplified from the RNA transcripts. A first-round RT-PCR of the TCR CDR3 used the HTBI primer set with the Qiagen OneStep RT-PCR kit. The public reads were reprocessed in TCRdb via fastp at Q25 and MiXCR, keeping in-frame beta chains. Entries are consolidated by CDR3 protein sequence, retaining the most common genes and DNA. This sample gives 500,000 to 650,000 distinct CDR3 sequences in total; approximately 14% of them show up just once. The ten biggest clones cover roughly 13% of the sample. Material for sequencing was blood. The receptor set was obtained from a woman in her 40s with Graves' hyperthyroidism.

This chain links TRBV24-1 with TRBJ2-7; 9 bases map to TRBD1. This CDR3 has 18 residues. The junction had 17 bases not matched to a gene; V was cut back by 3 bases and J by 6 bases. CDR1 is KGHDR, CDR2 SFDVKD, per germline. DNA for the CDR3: TGTGCCACCAGTGATCTCTACCCCTGGGACAGGGAAGGATGCGAGCAGTACTTC. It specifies CATSDLYPWDREGCEQYF.

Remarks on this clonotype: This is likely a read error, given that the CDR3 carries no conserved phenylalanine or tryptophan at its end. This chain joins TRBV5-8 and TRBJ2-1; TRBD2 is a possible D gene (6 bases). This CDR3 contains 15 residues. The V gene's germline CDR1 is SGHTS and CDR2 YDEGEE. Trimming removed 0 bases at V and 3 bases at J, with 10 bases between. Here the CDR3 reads CASSLGLADYNEQFI. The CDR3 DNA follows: TGTGCCAGCAGCTTGGGGTTAGCGGACTACAATGAGCAGTTCATC.

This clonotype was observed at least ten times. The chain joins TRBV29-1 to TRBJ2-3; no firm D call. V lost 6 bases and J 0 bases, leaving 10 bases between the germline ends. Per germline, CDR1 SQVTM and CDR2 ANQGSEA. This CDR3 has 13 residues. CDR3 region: CSVKRSSTDTQYF. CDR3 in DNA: TGCAGCGTGAAGCGTTCTAGCACAGATACGCAGTATTTT.

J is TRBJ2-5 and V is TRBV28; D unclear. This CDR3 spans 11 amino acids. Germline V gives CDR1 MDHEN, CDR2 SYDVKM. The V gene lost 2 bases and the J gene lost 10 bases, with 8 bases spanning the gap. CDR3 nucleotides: TGTGCCAGCAGTTTAGTAGGAGTCCAGTACTTC. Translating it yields CASSLVGVQYF.